Included here is one TCR beta chain sequence, with context. The data derive from a study of control samples from healthy donors and cancer patients. Profiling relied on immunoSEQ multiplex PCR, and the TCRdb table lists in-frame clones only, not all of them. Altogether about 42,000 clones are present, approximately 87% being singletons, with the ten largest covering around 50%. Sample: blood. The TCR originated in a man aged 60 to 69 in good health.

The CDR3 region has the DNA TGTGCCAGCAGCTTGGTGGCCGGGGGCACAGATACGCAGTATTTT. Its protein is CASSLVAGGTDTQYF. The rearrangement uses TRBV5-4 and TRBJ2-3; D possibly corresponds to TRBD2 (5 bases). The CDR3 is 15 amino acids. Germline V gene sequence: CDR1 SGHNT, CDR2 YYREEE (reference sequence). V lost 0 bases to trimming and J lost 1 base, with 9 bases between them.